Below, 27 T cell receptor beta chains from the same sample are listed, as sequenced in a study of shared clonotypes between healthy human individuals. Profiling relied on immunoSEQ multiplex PCR, and the TCRdb table lists in-frame clones only, not all of them. The profile covers 470,000 or so clones, with 60% to 80% appearing a single time and around 12% taken by the ten largest. Specimen: PBMCs. These TCRs come from a woman aged 40-49 years in good health. Some clones in this sample may be carry-over from other donors' samples.

This clone was recorded only once. The J gene is TRBJ2-2, the V gene TRBV7-3, with 15 bases identical to TRBD2. The V segment lost 8 bases and the J segment 6 bases; nucleotides outside the gene matches: 1. In germline, CDR1 is SGHTA, CDR2 FQGTGA. This CDR3 comprises 14 residues. The CDR3 nucleotides read TGTGCCAGCGGACTAGCGGGAGGGCCCGGGGAGCTGTTTTTT. It translates to CASGLAGGPGELFF.

Of note for this clone: The same CDR3 also results from other DNA sequences found in this sample. V and J are TRBV5-1 and TRBJ2-1; no firm D call. CDR3 length: 13 residues. Germline CDR1 is SGHRS and CDR2 is YFSETQ. V was trimmed by 0 bases and J by 5 bases, leaving 6 bases between them. This CDR3 is CASSLGTDNEQFF. The CDR3 region has the DNA TGCGCCAGCAGCTTGGGGACCGACAATGAGCAGTTCTTC. The full variable domain, its missing parts supplied by reference TRBV5-1 and TRBJ2-1, is KAGVTQTPRYLIKTRGQQVTLSCSPISGHRSVSWYQQTPGQGLQFLFEYFSETQRNKGNFPGRFSGRQFSNSRSEMNVSTLELGDSALYLCASSLGTDNEQFFGPGTRLTVL.

The chain employs TRBV15 and TRBJ1-2; D might be TRBD1 (5 bases). Between the trimmed V and J ends, which lost 4 bases and 8 bases, there was a span of 23 bases. Germline CDR1 and CDR2: LNHNV and YYDKDF (reference sequence). This CDR3 has 16 amino acids. The chain's CDR3 is CATSKWGEAGLEGYTF. Here the CDR3 DNA reads TGTGCCACCAGCAAATGGGGCGAGGCAGGGTTGGAAGGCTACACCTTC. Based on the CDR3 plus reference TRBV15 and TRBJ1-2, the full variable domain is DAMVIQNPRYQVTQFGKPVTLSCSQTLNHNVMYWYQQKSSQAPKLLFHYYDKDFNNEADTPDNFQSRRPNTSFCFLDIRSPGLGDTAMYLCATSKWGEAGLEGYTFGSGTRLTVV.

J is TRBJ2-5 and V is TRBV5-1; no clear D gene. V was pared by 0 bases and J by 4 bases, with 10 bases between. Germline-derived CDR1 and CDR2 are SGHRS and YFSETQ. The CDR3 totals 14 residues. This CDR3 is CASSLGLGTETQYF. DNA of the CDR3: TGCGCCAGCAGCTTGGGATTGGGCACAGAGACCCAGTACTTC.

This chain's CDR3 is CAILGLALTDTQYF. DNA of the CDR3: TGTGCCATCCTCGGACTAGCCCTCACAGATACGCAGTATTTT. The chain joins TRBV28 to TRBJ2-3; TRBD2 aligns across 8 bases. There are 14 residues in the CDR3. Per the germline V gene, CDR1 is MDHEN and CDR2 is SYDVKM. V shed 10 bases, J shed 2 bases, and the junction held 8 bases outside the gene matches.

V is TRBV7-9 and J is TRBJ2-2; unclear D gene. Germline CDR1 and CDR2: SEHNR and FQNEAQ (reference sequence). The CDR3 covers 14 residues. V was clipped by 1 base and J by 1 base, with 4 bases between them. CDR3 amino acids: CASSLDLNTGELFF. CDR3 sequence (DNA): TGTGCCAGCAGCTTAGACCTGAACACCGGGGAGCTGTTTTTT.

This sequence joins TRBV18 and TRBJ1-1, with D possibly matching TRBD1 (5 bases). With 4 bases removed from V and 3 bases from J, the gap between germline ends came to 6 bases. The V gene's germline CDR1 is KGHSH and CDR2 LQKENI. CDR3 length: 12 amino acids. The CDR3 is CASSLGDTEAFF. CDR3 coding DNA: TGTGCCAGCTCACTAGGGGACACTGAAGCTTTCTTT.

The chain uses TRBV27 and TRBJ2-2; D not resolved. V was cut by 2 bases and J by 7 bases, with 8 bases left in between. The germline V gene encodes CDR1 MNHEY and CDR2 SMNVEV (reference sequence). The CDR3 runs to 13 residues. The CDR3 region has the DNA TGTGCCAGCAGTTTAATACTGGGCGGGGAGCTGTTTTTT. Protein: CASSLILGGELFF.

V and J are TRBV6-5 and TRBJ2-7, with TRBD1 as a possible D gene (6 bases). From germline, CDR1 is MNHEY and CDR2 SVGAGI. With 0 bases removed from V and 1 base from J, the gap between germline ends came to 10 bases. The CDR3 length is 15 residues. The CDR3 region has the DNA TGTGCCAGCAGTTACTCGCCGGACAGATCCTACGAGCAGTACTTC. Translated, it gives CASSYSPDRSYEQYF.

This clone came up a few times. The chain combines TRBV10-3 with TRBJ1-2; D possibly corresponds to TRBD1 (6 bases). Germline CDR1 and CDR2: ENHRY and SYGVKD. The CDR3 covers 13 residues. V was shortened by 10 bases and J by 0 bases, with 12 bases between the two germline ends. CDR3 protein: CATGQRANYGYTF. The CDR3 coding sequence is TGTGCCACCGGACAGAGGGCTAACTATGGCTACACCTTC.

This clone showed up just a few times. The chain couples TRBV7-9 to TRBJ1-1; no definite D call. CDR3 length equals 15 residues. The ends were cut back, 5 bases at V and 0 bases at J, with 13 bases in the middle. Germline lookup yields CDR1 SEHNR and CDR2 FQNEAQ (reference sequence). The CDR3 region is CASSPTATMNTEAFF. The CDR3, as DNA: TGTGCCAGCAGCCCGACGGCCACCATGAACACTGAAGCTTTCTTT.

This clone was detected only a few times. The chain has TRBV4-1 and TRBJ1-1; 8 bases align to TRBD1. The germline gives CDR1 MGHRA, CDR2 YSYEKL. This CDR3 is built from 15 residues. Trimming cost V 3 bases and J 4 bases; bases outside gene matches: 7. CDR3 residues: CASSQPGQASTEAFF. Written as DNA, the CDR3 is TGCGCCAGCAGCCAGCCGGGACAGGCTTCCACTGAAGCTTTCTTT.

The chain employs TRBV15 and TRBJ2-2; 7 bases align to TRBD2. This CDR3 has 15 residues. J was trimmed by 5 bases and V by 0 bases; bases with no gene match: 3. From germline, CDR1 is LNHNV and CDR2 YYDKDF (reference sequence). CDR3 loop: CATSRDLGGTGELFF. As DNA, the CDR3 is TGTGCCACCAGCAGAGATTTGGGGGGGACCGGGGAGCTGTTTTTT. The entire variable domain, with the rest obtained from reference TRBV15 and TRBJ2-2, is as follows: DAMVIQNPRYQVTQFGKPVTLSCSQTLNHNVMYWYQQKSSQAPKLLFHYYDKDFNNEADTPDNFQSRRPNTSFCFLDIRSPGLGDTAMYLCATSRDLGGTGELFFGEGSRLTVL.

This clone was counted many times. The chain is built from TRBV7-8 and TRBJ2-2, with 11 positions matching TRBD2. Germline loops: CDR1 SGHVS, CDR2 FQNEAQ. This CDR3 has 15 amino acids. V lost 5 bases to trimming and J lost 9 bases; unmatched junction nucleotides: 8. The CDR3 loop is CASSAGGLAAWELFF. The CDR3 nucleotides read TGTGCCAGCAGCGCCGGGGGACTAGCGGCTTGGGAGCTGTTTTTT.

CDR3 loop: CASSRGGLGYGYTF. As DNA, the CDR3 is TGTGCCAGCAGCCGTGGGGGGCTCGGCTATGGCTACACCTTC. V usage is TRBV6-5 and J usage is TRBJ1-2; possibly TRBD1 for D (6 bases). The CDR3 runs to 14 residues. V gave up 6 bases and J gave up 4 bases, with 15 bases separating them. The germline V gene encodes CDR1 MNHEY and CDR2 SVGAGI.

The gene calls are TRBV6-4 and TRBJ2-6; no clear D gene. Germline CDR1 and CDR2: MRHNA and SNTAGT. The germline V and J ends were trimmed by 4 bases and 0 bases, with 10 bases remaining between them. This CDR3 has 16 residues. The CDR3 DNA is TGTGCCAGCAGTGGGGTCGGAAGCTCTGGGGCCAACGTCCTGACTTTC. Translated: CASSGVGSSGANVLTF.

The chain recombines TRBV5-4 with TRBJ2-7, with 9 nucleotides matching TRBD1. Germline CDR1 is SGHNT and CDR2 is YYREEE (reference sequence). The CDR3 is 14 amino acids. With V trimmed by 1 base and J by 6 bases, 5 bases remained unmatched. CDR3: CASSLRDREGEQYF. The CDR3 region has the DNA TGTGCCAGCAGCTTGAGGGACAGGGAAGGCGAGCAGTACTTC.

For the CDR3, the DNA is TGTGCCAGCAGTCCGGACAGGGCGGACTACAATGAGCAGTTCTTC. Translating it yields CASSPDRADYNEQFF. The chain recombines TRBV25-1 with TRBJ2-1; the match to TRBD1 covers 8 bases. The CDR3 is 15 amino acids. V lost 5 bases to trimming and J lost 3 bases; unmatched junction nucleotides: 6. Germline V CDR1 and CDR2: MGHDK, SYGVNS.

This chain connects TRBV19 to TRBJ1-1, with 8 bases that match TRBD1. The CDR3 loop spans 15 amino acids. Germline CDR1 LNHDA, CDR2 SQIVND (reference sequence). The J segment lost 1 base and the V segment lost 6 bases, leaving 7 bases of the junction unmatched. The CDR3 here is CASSQWTGRNTEAFF. CDR3 DNA: TGTGCCAGTAGCCAATGGACAGGGAGGAACACTGAAGCTTTCTTT.

The rearrangement links TRBV6-6 to TRBJ2-3; D might be TRBD2 (6 bases). Trimming left V 4 bases short and J 4 bases short, with 12 bases between. CDR1 MNHNY and CDR2 SVGAGI come from the germline V gene (reference sequence). This CDR3 has 14 residues. The CDR3 sequence is CASSFLTGADTQYF. CDR3 DNA sequence: TGTGCCAGCAGTTTTCTAACGGGAGCAGATACGCAGTATTTT.

With regard to this clone: A much bigger clone sits one base away, suggesting this may be a read error. The V gene is TRBV5-6, the J gene TRBJ1-1; D is uncertain. The CDR3 is 13 residues long. The germline CDR1 and CDR2 sequences are SGHDT and YYEEEE. Trimming pared 0 bases from V and 0 bases from J, leaving 3 bases between. Written as DNA, the CDR3 is TGTGCCAGCAGCTTGGTTATGAACACTGAAGCTTTCTTT. It is translated as CASSLVMNTEAFF.

This clone came up once. The chain links TRBV6-5 to TRBJ2-3, with D perhaps assigned TRBD1 or TRBD2 (5 bases each). The CDR3 consists of 13 residues. Trimming cost V 7 bases and J 1 base, with 9 bases left between them. CDR1 is MNHEY, CDR2 SVGAGI, per germline. The CDR3 nucleotides are TGTGCCAGCATGGGACCAGGCACAGATACGCAGTATTTT. The encoded protein is CASMGPGTDTQYF.

The chain is built from TRBV28 and TRBJ1-6; D is uncertain. Trimming cost V 4 bases and J 0 bases, with 4 bases left between them. The CDR3 sequence is 14 residues long. CDR1 and CDR2 from the germline V gene are MDHEN and SYDVKM. CDR3 nucleotide sequence: TGTGCCAGCAGTTCGAGCTCCTATAATTCACCCCTCCACTTT. It yields the protein CASSSSSYNSPLHF.

This chain links TRBV14 with TRBJ2-7, with unresolved D. CDR1 SGHDN and CDR2 FVKESK come from the germline V gene. V was pared by 4 bases and J by 9 bases, with 16 bases between. This CDR3 is built from 13 residues. CDR3 residues: CASSPPDFARQYF. Here the CDR3 DNA reads TGTGCCAGCAGCCCCCCCGACTTCGCACGGCAGTACTTC. The whole variable domain, filled in from reference TRBV14 and TRBJ2-7, reads EAGVTQFPSHSVIEKGQTVTLRCDPISGHDNLYWYRRVMGKEIKFLLHFVKESKQDESGMPNNRFLAERTGGTYSTLKVQPAELEDSGVYFCASSPPDFARQYFGPGTRLTVT.

The genes are TRBV7-3 and TRBJ2-2; no clear D gene. V gave up 2 bases and J gave up 5 bases, with 12 bases separating them. CDR1 and CDR2 from the germline V gene are SGHTA and FQGTGA. This CDR3 comprises 15 residues. The CDR3 spells CASSLGSGWTGELFF. DNA of the CDR3: TGTGCCAGCAGCTTAGGTTCGGGTTGGACCGGGGAGCTGTTTTTT.

V usage is TRBV30 and J usage is TRBJ1-5, with D uncertain. The CDR3 length is 14 residues. CDR1 is GTSNPN, CDR2 SVGIG, per germline (reference sequence). V was cut by 1 base and J by 5 bases, with 12 bases left in between. The CDR3 DNA follows: TGTGCCTGGAGTGGAGGGAACTGGGATCAGCCCCAGCATTTT. It is translated as CAWSGGNWDQPQHF. Full variable domain (remainder filled in from reference TRBV30 and TRBJ1-5): SQTIHQWPATLVQPVGSPLSLECTVEGTSNPNLYWYRQAAGRGLQLLFYSVGIGQISSEVPQNLSASRPQDRQFILSSKKLLLSDSGFYLCAWSGGNWDQPQHFGDGTRLSIL.

The rearrangement joins TRBV5-1 to TRBJ2-1, with TRBD2 matching 9 bases. The V and J ends lost 5 bases and 5 bases, in that order; junction bases with no gene match: 5. Germline CDR1 SGHRS, CDR2 YFSETQ. This CDR3 has 14 amino acids. This CDR3 reads CASSILAGNNEQFF. In DNA form, the CDR3 reads TGCGCCAGCAGTATCCTAGCGGGGAACAATGAGCAGTTCTTC.